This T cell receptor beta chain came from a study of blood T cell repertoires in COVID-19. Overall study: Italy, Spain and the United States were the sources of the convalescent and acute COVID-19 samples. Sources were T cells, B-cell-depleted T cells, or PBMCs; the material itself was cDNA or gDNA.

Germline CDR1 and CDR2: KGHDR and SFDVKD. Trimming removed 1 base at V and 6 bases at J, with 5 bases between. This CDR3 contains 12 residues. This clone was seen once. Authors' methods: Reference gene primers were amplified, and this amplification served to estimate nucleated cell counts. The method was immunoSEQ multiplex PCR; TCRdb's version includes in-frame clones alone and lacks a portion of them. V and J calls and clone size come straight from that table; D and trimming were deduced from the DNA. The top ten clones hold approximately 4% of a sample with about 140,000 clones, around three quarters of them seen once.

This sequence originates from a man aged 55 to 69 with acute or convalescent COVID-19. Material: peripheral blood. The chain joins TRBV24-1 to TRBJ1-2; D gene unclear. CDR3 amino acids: CATSDLQDGYTF. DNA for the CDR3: TGTGCCACCAGTGATTTACAAGATGGCTACACCTTC.